A selection of T cell receptor beta chains follows, all from one sample in a study of blood T cell repertoires in COVID-19. Assay used: immunoSEQ multiplex PCR; TCRdb lists only in-frame clones, some missing. The table includes 200,000 to 250,000 clones, about 85% detected once. The sequencing sample was made of peripheral blood. The receptors here all came from a young man who had recovered from COVID-19. The CDR3 runs from the conserved cysteine through the conserved F or W. The D gene is left open where the match is weak. Rows give clone size only sometimes, using once, few, many, or a class for an expanded clone.

TRBD2 | NA | TRBJ2-1 | TRBV4-2 | TGTGCCAGCAGCCCTCTAGCGGAAAATGAGCAGTTCTTC | CASSPLAENEQFF
NA | NA | TRBJ1-2 | TRBV19 | TGTGCCAGTACCCGCGTGGGGGGATCGAACTATGGCTACACCTTC | CASTRVGGSNYGYTF
NA | NA | TRBJ1-3 | TRBV5-6 | TGTGCCAGCAGCTTGGTGGGCTCCCACTCTGGAAACACCATATATTTT | CASSLVGSHSGNTIYF
TRBD1 | NA | TRBJ1-5 | TRBV2 | TGTGCCAGCAGCGTACAGGGGGCTGACAATCAGCCCCAGCATTTT | CASSVQGADNQPQHF
TRBD1 | once | TRBJ1-2 | TRBV6-5 | TGTGCCAGCAGTTTTAACGGACAGGGGGATAAAGGCTACACCTTC | CASSFNGQGDKGYTF
TRBD1 | NA | TRBJ1-1 | TRBV11-2 | TGTGCCAGCAGCTTTCCGGGACAGTTAAACACTGAAGCTTTCTTT | CASSFPGQLNTEAFF
NA | NA | TRBJ1-5 | TRBV19 | TGTGCCAGTAGTAGCAGGGTTGGTCAGCCCCAGCATTTT | CASSSRVGQPQHF
TRBD1 | NA | TRBJ1-2 | TRBV28 | TGTGCCGGTGGACAGGACCTCTATGGCTACACCTTC | CAGGQDLYGYTF
NA | NA | TRBJ1-5 | TRBV6-5 | TGTGCCAGCAGCGGATACGGCCGGGAGGGGGGAGCCCAGCATTTT | CASSGYGREGGAQHF
NA | NA | TRBJ1-2 | TRBV20-1 | TGCAGTGCTAGTTCTAAACAGGGTCTACATGGCTACACCTTC | CSASSKQGLHGYTF
TRBD2 | NA | TRBJ2-1 | TRBV4-1 | TGCGCCAGCAGCCAGGCTAGCGGGGAGGAGCAGTTCTTC | CASSQASGEEQFF
NA | once | TRBJ2-1 | TRBV29-1 | TGCAGCGTTGTTTCCCGACAGCAGCAGTTCTTC | CSVVSRQQQFF
TRBD2 | NA | TRBJ2-2 | TRBV6-5 | TGTGCCAGCAGTTACCGGGGTAGCGGGGGTCTCCGGGAGCTGTTTTTT | CASSYRGSGGLRELFF
NA | NA | TRBJ1-1 | TRBV25-1 | TGTGCCAGCAACAGGTTGGGTGGCACTGAAGCTTTCTTT | CASNRLGGTEAFF
NA | NA | TRBJ1-5 | TRBV2 | TGTGCCAGCAGTGAATCCGGGGGTGGTCAGCCCCAGCATTTT | CASSESGGGQPQHF
NA | NA | TRBJ1-3 | TRBV6-5 | TGTGCCAGCAGCTCACAGGGAGCAAACACCATATATTTT | CASSSQGANTIYF
TRBD2 | NA | TRBJ2-1 | TRBV7-3 | TGTGCCAGCTCTAGCGGGGGGGCAATCTACAATGAGCAGTTCTTC | CASSSGGAIYNEQFF
NA | once | TRBJ1-6 | TRBV5-1 | TGCGCCAGCAGCTTGGGCCACAATAATTCACCCCTCCACTTT | CASSLGHNNSPLHF
NA | NA | TRBJ2-2 | TRBV21-1 | TGTGCCAGCAGCGGACAGGGGGTCTCTTCCGGGGAGCTGTTTTTT | CASSGQGVSSGELFF
TRBD1 | NA | TRBJ1-1 | TRBV2 | TGTGCCAGGAGGGGACAGGGGAACACTGAAGCTTTCTTT | CARRGQGNTEAFF
TRBD1 | NA | TRBJ1-5 | TRBV10-3 | TGTGCCATCAGTGAGACGGACAGGGGTAATCAGCCCCAGCATTTT | CAISETDRGNQPQHF
NA | once | TRBJ1-6 | TRBV9 | TGTGCCAGCAGCGTAGCCGTTCTAGGTTCACCCCTCCACTTT | CASSVAVLGSPLHF
NA | NA | TRBJ1-2 | TRBV4-2 | TGTGCCAGCAGCCAAGGGGAGGCCAACTATGGCTACACCTTC | CASSQGEANYGYTF
NA | few | TRBJ1-2 | TRBV5-1 | TGCGCCAGCAGGCTTGAGTCCTCACTCACCTTC | CASRLESSLTF
NA | NA | TRBJ1-1 | TRBV29-1 | TGCAGCGTTTCGAGGGGGGGTTCCACTGAAGCTTTCTTT | CSVSRGGSTEAFF
NA | NA | TRBJ2-7 | TRBV5-1 | TGCGCCAGCAGCTATCATCCGGGGTCTAAGTCTTCCCTCGAGCAGTACTTC | CASSYHPGSKSSLEQYF
TRBD1 | once | TRBJ1-2 | TRBV5-4 | TGTGCCAGCAGCGGCCCCGCGGGACAGGGTGGAAGCTACACCTTC | CASSGPAGQGGSYTF
NA | NA | TRBJ1-2 | TRBV29-1 | TGCAGCGTTGGAGTAAACTATGGCTACACCTTC | CSVGVNYGYTF
NA | NA | TRBJ2-7 | TRBV6-5 | TGTGCCAGCAGTTACAGACAGGCCTCTGTCCTTGGGCAGTACTTC | CASSYRQASVLGQYF
NA | few | TRBJ1-6 | TRBV6-5 | TGTGCCAGCAGTTACGGCGGGGTTAATTCACCCCTCCACTTT | CASSYGGVNSPLHF
NA | NA | TRBJ1-4 | TRBV20-1 | TGCAGTGCTAGTCCCCAGGCGGGTGAAAAACTGTTTTTT | CSASPQAGEKLFF